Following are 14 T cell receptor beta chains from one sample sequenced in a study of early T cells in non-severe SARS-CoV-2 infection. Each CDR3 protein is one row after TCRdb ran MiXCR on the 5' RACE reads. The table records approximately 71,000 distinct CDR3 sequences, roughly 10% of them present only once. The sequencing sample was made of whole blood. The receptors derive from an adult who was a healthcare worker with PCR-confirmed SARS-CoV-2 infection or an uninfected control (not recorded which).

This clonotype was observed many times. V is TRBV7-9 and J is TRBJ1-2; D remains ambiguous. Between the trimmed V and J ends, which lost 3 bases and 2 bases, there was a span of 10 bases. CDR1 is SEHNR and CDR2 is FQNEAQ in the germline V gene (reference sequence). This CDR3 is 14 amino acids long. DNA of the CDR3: TGTGCCAGCAGCTTCCCGGACTTCAACTATGGCTACACCTTC. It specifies CASSFPDFNYGYTF.

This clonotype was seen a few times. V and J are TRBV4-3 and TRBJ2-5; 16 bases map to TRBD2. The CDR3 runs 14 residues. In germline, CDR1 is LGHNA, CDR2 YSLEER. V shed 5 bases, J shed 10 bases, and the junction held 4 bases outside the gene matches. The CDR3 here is CASSTGLAGGGQYF. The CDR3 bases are TGCGCCAGCAGCACGGGACTAGCGGGAGGGGGCCAGTACTTC.

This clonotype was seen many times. In DNA, the CDR3 is TGTGCCAGCAGCTTAGCGTTGAGGGAATCACCCCTCCACTTT. Its protein product is CASSLALRESPLHF. The chain employs TRBV7-9 and TRBJ1-6; D not resolved. From germline, CDR1 is SEHNR and CDR2 FQNEAQ (reference sequence). The CDR3 has 14 amino acids. V was clipped by 0 bases and J by 10 bases, with 10 bases between them.

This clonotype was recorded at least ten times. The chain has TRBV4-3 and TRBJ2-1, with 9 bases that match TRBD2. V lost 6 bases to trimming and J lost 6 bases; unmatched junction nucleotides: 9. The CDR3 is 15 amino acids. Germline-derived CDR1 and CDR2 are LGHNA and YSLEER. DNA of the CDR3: TGCGCCAGCAGAGCCGTAGCGGGAGAGAGCAATGAGCAGTTCTTC. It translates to CASRAVAGESNEQFF.

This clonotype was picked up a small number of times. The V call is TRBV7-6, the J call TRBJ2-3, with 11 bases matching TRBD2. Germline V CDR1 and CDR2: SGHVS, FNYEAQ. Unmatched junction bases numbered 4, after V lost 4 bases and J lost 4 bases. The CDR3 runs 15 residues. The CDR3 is CASSSLAGEADTQYF. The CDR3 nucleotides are TGTGCCAGCAGCTCACTAGCGGGAGAGGCAGATACGCAGTATTTT.

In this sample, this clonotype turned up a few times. CDR3: CASSESGRAFNEQFF. In DNA form, the CDR3 reads TGTGCCAGCAGCGAAAGCGGGAGGGCCTTCAATGAGCAGTTCTTC. The V and J genes are TRBV7-2 and TRBJ2-1, with TRBD2 identical over 10 bases. CDR3 length: 15 amino acids. Germline loops: CDR1 SGHTA, CDR2 FQGNSA. J lost 6 bases, V lost 5 bases, and 7 bases had no gene match.

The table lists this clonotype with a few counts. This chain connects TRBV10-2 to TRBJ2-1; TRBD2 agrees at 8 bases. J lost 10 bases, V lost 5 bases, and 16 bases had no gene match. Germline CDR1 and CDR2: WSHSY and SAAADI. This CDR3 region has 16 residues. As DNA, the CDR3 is TGCGCCAGCAGTACCAAGGGCGGGAGGCCCCGGGGGGAGCAGTTCTTC. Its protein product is CASSTKGGRPRGEQFF.

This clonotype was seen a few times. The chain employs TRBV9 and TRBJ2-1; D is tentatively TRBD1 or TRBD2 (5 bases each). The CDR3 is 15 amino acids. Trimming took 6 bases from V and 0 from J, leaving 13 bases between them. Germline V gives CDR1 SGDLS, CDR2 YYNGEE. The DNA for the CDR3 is TGTGCCAGCACCTCCGACAGCGGCTCCTACAATGAGCAGTTCTTC. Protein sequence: CASTSDSGSYNEQFF.

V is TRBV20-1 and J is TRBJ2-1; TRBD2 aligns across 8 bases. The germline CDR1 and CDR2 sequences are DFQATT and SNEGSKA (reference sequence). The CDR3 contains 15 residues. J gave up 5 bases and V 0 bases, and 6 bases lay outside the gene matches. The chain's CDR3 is CSAREHSGVDNEQFF. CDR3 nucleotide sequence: TGCAGTGCTAGAGAACATAGCGGGGTGGACAATGAGCAGTTCTTC.

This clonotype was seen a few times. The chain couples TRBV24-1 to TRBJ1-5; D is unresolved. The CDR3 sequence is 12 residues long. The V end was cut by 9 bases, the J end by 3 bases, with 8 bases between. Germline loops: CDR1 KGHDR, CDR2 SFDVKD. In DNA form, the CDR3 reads TGTGCCACCGGGGAAGTCAATCAGCCCCAGCATTTT. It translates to CATGEVNQPQHF.

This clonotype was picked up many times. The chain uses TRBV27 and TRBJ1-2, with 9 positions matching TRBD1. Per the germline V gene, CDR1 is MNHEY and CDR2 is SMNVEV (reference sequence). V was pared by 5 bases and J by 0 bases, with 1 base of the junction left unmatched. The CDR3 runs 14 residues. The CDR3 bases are TGTGCCAGCAGTGGGGACAGGGCTAACTATGGCTACACCTTC. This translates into CASSGDRANYGYTF.

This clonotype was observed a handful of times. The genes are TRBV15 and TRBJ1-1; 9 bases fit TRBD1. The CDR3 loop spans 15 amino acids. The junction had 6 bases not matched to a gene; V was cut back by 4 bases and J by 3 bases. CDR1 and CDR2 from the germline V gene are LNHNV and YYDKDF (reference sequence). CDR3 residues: CATSILQGADTEAFF. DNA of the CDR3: TGTGCCACCAGCATATTACAGGGGGCGGACACTGAAGCTTTCTTT.

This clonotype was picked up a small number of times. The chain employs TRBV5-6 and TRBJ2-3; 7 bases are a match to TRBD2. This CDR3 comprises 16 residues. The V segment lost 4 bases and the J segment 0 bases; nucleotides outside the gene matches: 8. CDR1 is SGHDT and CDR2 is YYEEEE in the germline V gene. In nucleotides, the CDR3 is TGTGCCAGCAGCCCTCAAGCGGGGACTAGCACAGATACGCAGTATTTT. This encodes CASSPQAGTSTDTQYF. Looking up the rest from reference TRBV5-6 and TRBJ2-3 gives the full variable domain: DAGVTQSPTHLIKTRGQQVTLRCSPKSGHDTVSWYQQALGQGPQFIFQYYEEEERQRGNFPDRFSGHQFPNYSSELNVNALLLGDSALYLCASSPQAGTSTDTQYFGPGTRLTVL.

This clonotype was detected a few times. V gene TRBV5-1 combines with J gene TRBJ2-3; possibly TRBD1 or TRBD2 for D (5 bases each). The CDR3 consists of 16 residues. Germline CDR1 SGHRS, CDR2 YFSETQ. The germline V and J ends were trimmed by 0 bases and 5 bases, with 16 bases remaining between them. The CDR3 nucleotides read TGCGCCAGCAGCTTGGCCTCGAATTCAGGGAGAGATACGCAGTATTTT. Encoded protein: CASSLASNSGRDTQYF.